The T cell receptor beta chain described here comes from a study of cytomegalovirus exposure and HLA in healthy donors listed by TCRdb under 2017. Regarding the research as a whole: An earlier analysis of roughly 630 of the donors reported 250 to 350 Gb of sequence data and roughly 100 million unique TCR beta sequences from about 179 million T cells. An early release that covered roughly 600 HLA-typed donors contained around 300 gigabases of sequencing data and tens of millions of unique TCR sequences. Of the roughly 430 genotyped donors, approximately 83% fell in the genetic ancestry cluster associated with self-reported Caucasian donors. The study was designed to test whether signatures of past pathogen exposure could be identified by cataloging public T cell receptors. The study profiled the T cell repertoires of 500 to 800 subjects by immunosequencing and related them to cytomegalovirus serostatus. Along with the 666-subject first cohort, a separate validation cohort of 120 different subjects was used. To predict cytomegalovirus infection status, the study brought together high-throughput TCR immunosequencing, statistical association of individual TCRs with disease status, and machine learning. To study patterns of TCR occurrence, a later analysis re-analyzed previously published TCR beta repertoires from under 750 donors and added high-resolution HLA genotyping. Rather than drawing on any new phenotypic data, the later analysis identified candidate immune exposures from TCR beta sequences and the way those sequences occurred across donors. An earlier analysis of around 640 of the donors used high-throughput TCR beta sequencing to judge whether each TCR beta V gene segment behaved as functional or pseudogenic. Donor age, sex, ethnicity and CMV serostatus were collected together with the repertoire data. In a later genetic analysis, genome-wide SNP genotypes for about 65% of the 666 donors were used, and that subset was treated as a discovery cohort. Every repertoire in the discovery cohort had been generated on one and the same sequencing platform. HLA typing included class I and class II loci at four-digit resolution. The number of donors typed differed by locus, with about 629-630 for A, B, C, DRB1 and DQB1, 522 for DQA1, over 600 for DPA1, and some 440 for DPB1. Because of strong linkage in the cohort, 5 or 6 DR-DQ haplotypes were treated as single units for association and clustering. Across around 400 genotyped donors of the cohort, an average of approximately 200,000 unique TCR beta nucleotide sequences per donor were sequenced, and approximately 19% of those sequences were non-productive. What the work shows at the level of the full study, not this receptor alone: A later analysis found that HLA-associated TCR beta chains were more clonally expanded and had lower generation probabilities than equally common non-associated chains. Most TCR sequences were observed very rarely across donors, whereas some public TCRs were present in many individuals. Most CMV-associated TCR beta chains appeared to be HLA-restricted in a later analysis, and the HLA associations seemed to be driven largely by CMV exposure. A cluster of highly shared sequence variants was judged likely to represent a technical artifact of the sequencing pipeline. A further reported finding was that TCR beta sequences accurately predicted the HLA-A and HLA-B alleles for most subjects in the first cohort. Assigning TCR associations to individual alleles was difficult when HLA alleles, especially DR and DQ, strongly co-occurred. According to a later analysis, TCR association rates differed among HLA loci, with DRB1 alleles showing the most associated TCRs and HLA-C alleles showing the fewest. This cohort had only TCR beta chains sequenced, and the lack of alpha or paired-chain data limited which features could be detected. In vitro tests confirmed that a few of the cytomegalovirus-associated TCR beta chains recognize cytomegalovirus antigens. The authors suggested that the approach could potentially be generalized to other disease states and immunological phenotypes. A total of 150 to 200 TCR beta chains were listed by the study as associated with cytomegalovirus. An earlier analysis of 450 to 750 of the donors showed that most TCR beta V segments appeared in productive rearrangements either about 90% or about 30% of the time, which broadly matched IMGT annotations. Linkage disequilibrium might explain the correlated functional status among segregating V segments, but an unknown experimental factor could not be excluded. At a false discovery rate of 0.05, a later analysis linked some 18,000 TCR beta sequences to specific HLA alleles. CMV serostatus was the only immune exposure information available for the cohort. The classifier was reported to diagnose cytomegalovirus status with high specificity and sensitivity in both the original cohort and the validation cohort. Some IMGT-functional V segments, including TRBV6-2 and TRBV6-3, could not be told apart with the 87-base-pair reads, so those segments were excluded. Several of the top co-occurrence clusters appeared to be linked to parvovirus B19, influenza, CMV and Epstein-Barr virus, according to a later analysis. The presence/absence analyses assumed that sequencing depth was roughly uniform across donors, and that assumption may not be true. About 17 rarely observed V segments, including chromosome 9 orphons, were excluded from the earlier analysis of about 610 of the donors because counts were too low. A later genetic analysis reported fewer N-insertions in productive TCRs among donors in an Asian-associated ancestry cluster than the roughly 700-donor mean. V-gene and J-gene trimming of TCR beta chains was associated with a missense DCLRE1C variant in a later genetic analysis, and the association was replicated in an independent cohort. Because some donors lacked HLA typing at each locus, the association tests relied only on the typed subset.

About this clone itself: Its binding antigen is unknown. Nothing much larger sits one base from this clone, and base qualities are not available.

The cohort consisted of approximately 670 healthy bone marrow donors. All cohort members were sampled while nominally healthy, although unrecorded immune exposures were likely present. The donor tested CMV seronegative, placing the donor among the 350 or so seronegative members of the cohort. A peripheral blood sample was provided by each donor, and peripheral blood mononuclear cells were used for TCR beta sequencing. Genomic DNA was extracted from the blood cell samples with the Qiagen DNeasy Blood Extraction Kit. V gives up 3 bases and J gives up 1 base, and the segment between their germline ends measures 7 bases. The germline V gene provides CDR1 SGHDN and CDR2 FVKESK. From its cysteine to its phenylalanine, the CDR3 spans 14 amino acids. Just CDR3 DNA is preserved here, 42 bases in frame from base 1. Libraries were made using the immunoSEQ multiplex PCR assay. A mixture of 60 forward primers for TCR Vbeta segments and 13 reverse primers for TCR Jbeta segments was used in the multiplex PCR. A multiplex PCR assay on genomic DNA amplified the CDR3 region of rearranged TCR beta genes. The amplified TCR beta libraries were sequenced on the Illumina HiSeq System as 87-base-pair reads. In the paper's pipeline: A later analysis counted about 80 million unique TCR beta chains across the 666 repertoires, and about 10 million of these chains were shared by at least two donors. A nearest-neighbor algorithm error-corrected the raw reads and collapsed the reads into unique sequences, merging closely related sequences to remove PCR and sequencing errors. Alignment of CDR3 sequences to IMGT reference sequences was used to assign V, D and J gene segments. Each retained sequence needed at least a six-nucleotide match to both a V gene segment and a J gene segment. A rearrangement counted as productive if the CDR3 had no stop codons and remained in frame with V and J, and every other rearrangement counted as non-productive. Following IMGT convention, CDR3 was defined as the stretch from the second conserved V-encoded cysteine to the conserved J-encoded phenylalanine. In an earlier analysis of roughly 610 of the donors, sequences lacking an unambiguous match to a single V gene segment were excluded. In an earlier analysis of 587 of the donors, V segments were called functional above 56.7% productive rearrangements and were called segregating when the between-donor standard deviation exceeded 5%. A statistical classification framework was built to diagnose cytomegalovirus status from the catalog of TCR beta chain sequences. V and J gene assignment, in a later analysis, came from comparing TCR nucleotide sequences with IMGT/GENE-DB human TR gene sequences. A later analysis assigned CDR3 sequences and most-parsimonious VDJ recombination scenarios with the TCRdist pipeline. In a later analysis, each TCR beta chain was defined by its CDR3 amino acid sequence together with its V-gene family, and reads lacking a unique V-gene family were excluded. As a way to deal with suspected cross-contamination and a sequencing artifact, a later analysis dropped under 600 nucleotide sequences that were highly shared and had low generation probability. In a later analysis, a clonal expansion index was calculated for each public chain from normalized within-repertoire ranks of inferred template counts. A later analysis computed generation probabilities with a VDJ recombination model fitted to out-of-frame rearrangements, and checked the results against IGoR. Hypergeometric tests were used in a later analysis to score TCR-TCR, TCR-HLA and TCR-CMV co-occurrence, with a repertoire-size bias correction applied to the TCR pairs. To estimate false discovery rates, a later analysis permuted the HLA or CMV assignments 20 times. In a later analysis, co-occurring TCRs were grouped using DBSCAN, with TCRdist sequence similarity added in when clustering inside HLA-allele-positive subsets. Co-occurrence clustering excluded repertoires with fewer than 30,000 or more than 120,000 public chains, plus five with anomalous nucleotide sharing. TCRdb's version of the immuneACCESS table is confined to in-frame rearrangements and falls short of the full clone set. An unresolved V gene accounts for under half of the shortfall where checked; the remainder is of unknown origin. For V, J and clone size, that table is used; D and trimming come from the DNA. Across this sample there are 150,000 to 200,000 clones, with roughly 77% seen only once. The ten largest clones take up roughly 1.5% of the sample.

The rearranged chain carries TRBV14 and TRBJ1-3; no D gene call is confident. Sequenced: PBMCs. The sequence derives from a woman between 50 and 59 years old in good health and CMV-seronegative. The nucleotides read TGTGCCAGCAGCCAGACTGCGTCTGGAAACACCATATATTTT. It specifies CASSQTASGNTIYF.